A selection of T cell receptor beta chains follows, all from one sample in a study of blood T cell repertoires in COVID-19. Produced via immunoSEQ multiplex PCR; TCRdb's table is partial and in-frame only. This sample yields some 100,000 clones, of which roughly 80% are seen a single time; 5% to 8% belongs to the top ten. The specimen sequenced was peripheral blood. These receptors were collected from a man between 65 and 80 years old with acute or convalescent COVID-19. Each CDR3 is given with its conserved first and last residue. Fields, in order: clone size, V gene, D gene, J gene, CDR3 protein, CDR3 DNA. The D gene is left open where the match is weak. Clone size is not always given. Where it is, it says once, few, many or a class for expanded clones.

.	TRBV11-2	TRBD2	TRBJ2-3	CASSQTSGSTDTQYF	TGTGCCAGCAGCCAGACTAGCGGTAGCACAGATACGCAGTATTTT
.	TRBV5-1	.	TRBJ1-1	CASSRLGIDQNTEAFF	TGCGCCAGCAGCCGGCTCGGGATCGACCAGAACACTGAAGCTTTCTTT
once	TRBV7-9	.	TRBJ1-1	CASSLSQAGYTEAFF	TGTGCCAGCAGCTTGTCTCAAGCGGGGTACACTGAAGCTTTCTTT
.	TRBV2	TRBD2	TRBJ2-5	CASSEAGTSGAGETQYF	TGTGCCAGCAGTGAAGCGGGGACTAGCGGGGCGGGGGAGACCCAGTACTTC
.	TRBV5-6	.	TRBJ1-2	CASSLISLTNYGYTF	TGTGCCAGCAGCTTGATCAGTCTTACTAACTATGGCTACACCTTC
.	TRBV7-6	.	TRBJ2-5	CASSLSAAKETQYF	TGTGCCAGCAGCTTAAGCGCTGCTAAAGAGACCCAGTACTTC
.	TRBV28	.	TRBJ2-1	CASSTPDSQEYNEQFF	TGTGCCAGCAGTACCCCGGACAGTCAAGAATACAATGAGCAGTTCTTC
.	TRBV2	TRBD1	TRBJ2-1	CASRNRGDEQFF	TGTGCCAGCAGGAACAGGGGGGATGAGCAGTTCTTC
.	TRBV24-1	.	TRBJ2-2	CATSDRNRDTGELFF	TGTGCCACCAGTGACCGAAACAGGGACACCGGGGAGCTGTTTTTT
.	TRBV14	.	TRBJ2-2	CASSQETGRSMAGELFF	TGTGCCAGCAGCCAAGAGACAGGTCGGTCGATGGCCGGGGAGCTGTTTTTT
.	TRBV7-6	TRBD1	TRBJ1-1	CASSLGGGPGTVGGTEAFF	TGTGCCAGCAGCTTAGGCGGTGGGCCCGGGACAGTCGGCGGGACTGAAGCTTTCTTT
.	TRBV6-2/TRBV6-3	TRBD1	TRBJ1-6	CASSRQGLNSPLHF	TGTGCCAGCAGCAGACAGGGTCTTAATTCACCCCTCCACTTT
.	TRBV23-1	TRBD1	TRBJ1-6	CARPRTGDSPLHF	TGCGCCAGGCCCCGGACAGGGGATTCACCCCTCCACTTT
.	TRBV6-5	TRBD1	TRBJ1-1	CASTTQGGQFEAFF	TGTGCCAGCACCACACAGGGGGGCCAATTTGAAGCTTTCTTT
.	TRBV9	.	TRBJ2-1	CASSVSGSYNEQFF	TGTGCCAGCAGCGTGAGCGGCTCCTACAATGAGCAGTTCTTC
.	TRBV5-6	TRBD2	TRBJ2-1	CASSPVGPGLAGGHEQFF	TGTGCCAGCAGCCCGGTAGGCCCCGGACTAGCGGGGGGGCATGAGCAGTTCTTC
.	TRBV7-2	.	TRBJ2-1	CASSLEGGQFF	TGTGCCAGCAGCTTAGAAGGAGGACAGTTCTTC
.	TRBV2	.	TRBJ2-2	CASTSSRLGELFF	TGTGCCAGCACCTCAAGCAGGCTCGGGGAGCTGTTTTTT
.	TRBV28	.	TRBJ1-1	CASSPGWAGDAAFF	TGTGCCAGCAGTCCCGGATGGGCAGGGGATGCGGCTTTCTTT
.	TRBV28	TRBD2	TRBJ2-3	CASTSGGLAGSRGTQYF	TGTGCCAGCACCTCCGGGGGACTAGCGGGGTCAAGGGGTACGCAGTATTTT
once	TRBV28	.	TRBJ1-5	CASSSIAGAPNQPQHF	TGTGCCAGCAGTTCTATCGCAGGGGCCCCCAATCAGCCCCAGCATTTT
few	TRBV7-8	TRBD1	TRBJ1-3	CASSQGQVVSGNTIYF	TGTGCCAGCAGCCAGGGACAGGTAGTCTCTGGAAACACCATATATTTT
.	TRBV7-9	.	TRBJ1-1	CASITMGGETEAFF	TGTGCCAGCATCACAATGGGAGGCGAGACTGAAGCTTTCTTT
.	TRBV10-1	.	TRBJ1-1	CASSAGGRRNTEAFF	TGCGCCAGCAGTGCGGGCGGGAGGAGGAACACTGAAGCTTTCTTT
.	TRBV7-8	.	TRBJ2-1	CASSLPAGLNNEQFF	TGTGCCAGCAGCTTGCCGGCAGGCCTAAACAATGAGCAGTTCTTC
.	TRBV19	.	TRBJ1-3	CASSATRAYSGNTIYF	TGTGCCAGTAGTGCGACTCGAGCCTACTCTGGAAACACCATATATTTT
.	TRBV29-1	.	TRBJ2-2	CSAAGQTWELFF	TGCAGCGCGGCCGGACAGACCTGGGAGCTGTTTTTT
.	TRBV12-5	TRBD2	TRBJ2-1	CASGDFSGGIYNEQFF	TGTGCTAGTGGTGATTTCAGCGGGGGGATATACAATGAGCAGTTCTTC
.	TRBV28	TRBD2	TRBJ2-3	CASSPSGGSTDTQYF	TGTGCCAGCAGCCCATCGGGAGGGAGCACAGATACGCAGTATTTT
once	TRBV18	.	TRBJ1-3	CASSPNPLGNTIYF	TGTGCCAGCTCCCCTAACCCCCTCGGAAACACCATATATTTT
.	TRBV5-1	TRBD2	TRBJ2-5	CASSPGTSGSQETQYF	TGCGCCAGCAGCCCAGGGACTAGCGGGAGCCAGGAGACCCAGTACTTC
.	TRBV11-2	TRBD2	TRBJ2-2	CASSPGGAGPTGELFF	TGTGCCAGCAGCCCCGGGGGAGCGGGGCCCACCGGGGAGCTGTTTTTT
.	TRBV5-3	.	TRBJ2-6	CARSLDRASGANVLTF	TGTGCCAGAAGCTTGGACAGGGCCTCTGGGGCCAACGTCCTGACTTTC
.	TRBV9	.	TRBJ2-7	CASSPQVSSYEQYF	TGTGCCAGCAGCCCCCAGGTAAGCTCCTACGAGCAGTACTTC
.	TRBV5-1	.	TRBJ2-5	CASSLAPPQETQYF	TGCGCCAGCAGCTTGGCTCCTCCCCAAGAGACCCAGTACTTC
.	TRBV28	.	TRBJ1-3	CASSLTAGNTIYF	TGTGCCAGCAGTTTAACAGCCGGAAACACCATATATTTT
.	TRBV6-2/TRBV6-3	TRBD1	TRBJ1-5	CASSYQSTGAFYQPQHF	TGTGCCAGCAGTTACCAATCTACAGGGGCTTTCTATCAGCCCCAGCATTTT
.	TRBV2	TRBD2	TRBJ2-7	CASSTSATLSYEQYF	TGTGCCAGCAGTACTAGCGCGACCCTCTCCTACGAGCAGTACTTC
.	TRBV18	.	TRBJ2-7	CASSPDSPYEQYF	TGTGCCAGCTCACCAGACTCCCCCTACGAGCAGTACTTC
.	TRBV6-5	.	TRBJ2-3	CASQRRGPGTDTQYF	TGTGCCAGCCAACGGCGCGGGCCTGGCACAGATACGCAGTATTTT
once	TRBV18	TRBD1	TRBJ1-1	CASSPPGTGGTEAFF	TGTGCCAGCTCACCACCTGGCACAGGGGGCACTGAAGCTTTCTTT
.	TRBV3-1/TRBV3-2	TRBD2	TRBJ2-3	CASSPSLAASTDTQYF	TGTGCCAGCAGCCCAAGCCTAGCGGCTAGCACAGATACGCAGTATTTT
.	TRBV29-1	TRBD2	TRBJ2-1	CSVDPAGGLEQFF	TGCAGCGTTGATCCAGCGGGGGGCCTTGAGCAGTTCTTC
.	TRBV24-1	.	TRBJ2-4	CATSQGAKNIQYF	TGTGCCACCAGTCAGGGGGCCAAAAACATTCAGTACTTC
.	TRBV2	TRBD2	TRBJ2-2	CASGTGGNTGELFF	TGTGCCAGCGGGACGGGAGGGAACACCGGGGAGCTGTTTTTT
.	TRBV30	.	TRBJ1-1	CAWSVKLNTEAFF	TGTGCCTGGAGTGTTAAGCTGAACACTGAAGCTTTCTTT
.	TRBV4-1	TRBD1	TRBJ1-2	CASSRDRGNYGYTF	TGCGCCAGCAGCCGTGACAGGGGAAACTATGGCTACACCTTC
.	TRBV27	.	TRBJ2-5	CASSPGSERRAGTQYF	TGTGCCAGCAGCCCAGGCTCGGAAAGGAGAGCGGGGACCCAGTACTTC
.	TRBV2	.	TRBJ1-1	CASSHDRLGTEAFF	TGTGCCAGCAGCCATGACAGGTTGGGCACTGAAGCTTTCTTT
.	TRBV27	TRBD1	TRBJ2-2	CASSYDRGRISGELFF	TGTGCCAGCAGTTATGACAGGGGGCGCATCTCCGGGGAGCTGTTTTTT
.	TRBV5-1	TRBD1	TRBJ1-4	CASSPLTTGVGEKLFF	TGCGCCAGCAGCCCACTTACTACAGGGGTGGGCGAAAAACTGTTTTTT